This T cell receptor (beta chain) was identified during a study of cytomegalovirus exposure and HLA in healthy donors. The PCR made use of 60 Vbeta and 13 Jbeta primers. Method: immunoSEQ multiplex PCR; TCRdb's copy keeps in-frame clones and lacks some. The sample includes roughly 180,000 clones, approximately 83% of them seen just once. Details on this clone: The antigen remains unidentified.

Findings and limits, study-wide: A later analysis, which compared TCR beta chains of equal frequency, found the HLA-associated ones more clonally expanded. A later analysis reported that several of the most significant clusters appeared to be linked to common viral pathogens, among them Epstein-Barr virus. Prior analysis indicated that the majority of TCR beta V segments exhibited productivity approximately 87% or approximately 30% of the time.

The specimen sequenced was PBMCs. The receptor comes from a man between 18 and 35 years old in good health and CMV-seropositive.

The CDR3 protein is CATSRLGGARTDTQYF. CDR3 coding DNA: TGTGCCACCAGCAGGCTCGGGGGGGCCAGGACAGATACGCAGTATTTT. V and J are TRBV15 and TRBJ2-3; the match to TRBD2 covers 8 bases. V was pared by 3 bases and J by 3 bases, with 8 bases of the junction left unmatched. Per germline, CDR1 LNHNV and CDR2 YYDKDF (reference sequence). The CDR3 loop spans 16 amino acids.